This passage covers 9 T cell receptor beta chains from one sample sequenced in a study of glioma-infiltrating T cells. The iRepertoire nested amplicon-rescue multiplex PCR amplified TCR alpha and beta CDR3s from RNA. Each CDR3 protein is one row after TCRdb ran MiXCR on the multiplex PCR reads. The data contain roughly 190,000 distinct CDR3 sequences, 25% to 35% of them singletons. The specimen sequenced was glioma tissue, nonneoplastic brain tissue, or PBMCs (not recorded which). The receptors derive from a human donor with low-grade glioma or glioblastoma, undergoing nonglioma brain surgery, or in good health (not recorded which).

This clonotype showed up just a few times. The V and J genes are TRBV6-1 and TRBJ2-7; D is uncertain. CDR1 and CDR2 (germline): MNHNS, SASEGT. The germline V and J ends were trimmed by 5 bases and 7 bases, with 18 bases remaining between them. The CDR3 runs 14 residues. The CDR3 bases are TGTGCCAGCAGTTTTAACGGGTTCGAAGGGGAGCAGTACTTC. It translates to CASSFNGFEGEQYF.

As for this clonotype: This could be a read error, since a much larger clone is one nucleotide away. The rearrangement uses TRBV18 and TRBJ2-3, with D tentatively TRBD2 (5 bases). Germline V lookup: CDR1 KGHSH, CDR2 LQKENI. The CDR3 runs to 15 residues. CDR3 sequence (DNA): TGTGCCAACTCAACTACTAGAGGCGTTCCTGATACGCAGTATTTT. Translation gives CANSTTRGVPDTQYF.

This clonotype has more than one count but fewer than ten. The chain recombines TRBV2 with TRBJ2-1; TRBD2 matches at 7 bases. Trimming removed 6 bases from V and 0 bases from J; junction bases left unmatched: 5. The CDR3 totals 15 residues. Germline loops: CDR1 SNHLY, CDR2 FYNNEI. CDR3 coding DNA: TGTGCCAGCAGGAAAGCGGGATCCTCCTACAATGAGCAGTTCTTC. This sequence encodes CASRKAGSSYNEQFF.

The rearrangement links TRBV27 to TRBJ2-7, with D perhaps TRBD1 or TRBD2 (5 bases each). V was trimmed by 9 bases and J by 5 bases, leaving 26 bases between them. Looked up from germline, CDR1 is MNHEY and CDR2 is SMNVEV (reference sequence). The CDR3 has 16 residues. CDR3 bases: TGTGCCAGTAAATTAGGTGCGGGCAGGGAGAGGCACGAGCAGTACTTC. Amino acids: CASKLGAGRERHEQYF.

This clonotype occurred many times. Written as DNA, the CDR3 is TGCAGCTCCATCATAAACACTGAAGCTTTCTTT. It specifies CSSIINTEAFF. This chain joins TRBV29-1 and TRBJ1-1; unclear D gene. Deletions cut 8 bases from V and 2 bases from J, with 9 bases between. The CDR3 is 11 residues long. Germline CDR1 and CDR2: SQVTM and ANQGSEA. Based on the CDR3 plus reference TRBV29-1 and TRBJ1-1, the full variable domain is SAVISQKPSRDICQRGTSLTIQCQVDSQVTMMFWYRQQPGQSLTLIATANQGSEATYESGFVIDKFPISRPNLTFSTLTVSNMSPEDSSIYLCSSIINTEAFFGQGTRLTVV.

At least ten counts were recorded for this clonotype. The genes are TRBV6-5 and TRBJ1-5; the D gene is possibly TRBD1 (5 bases). V lost 2 bases to trimming and J lost 7 bases, with 9 bases between them. Germline V gene data show CDR1 as MNHEY and CDR2 as SVGAGI. The CDR3 covers 13 residues. Here the CDR3 reads CASSYTGQQPQHF. CDR3 coding DNA: TGTGCCAGCAGTTACACCGGACAACAGCCCCAGCATTTT.

This clonotype was counted ten times or more. This chain joins TRBV19 and TRBJ2-7, with D unresolved. Trimming stripped 3 bases from V and 5 bases from J, with 11 bases between. The CDR3 is 13 amino acids. Germline lookup yields CDR1 LNHDA and CDR2 SQIVND (reference sequence). The CDR3 here is CASSIGPRDEQYF. The CDR3 DNA is TGTGCCAGTAGTATTGGGCCCCGCGACGAGCAGTACTTC.

This clonotype appeared many times. The gene calls are TRBV7-2 and TRBJ2-7; a possible D gene is TRBD2 (6 bases). The CDR3 extends over 13 amino acids. The germline gives CDR1 SGHTA, CDR2 FQGNSA. With 5 bases removed from V and 2 bases from J, the gap between germline ends came to 10 bases. The CDR3 is CASSRTGAYEQYF. CDR3 in DNA: TGTGCCAGCAGCCGTACGGGAGCCTACGAGCAGTACTTC.

This clonotype was found many times. J is TRBJ2-5 and V is TRBV6-2 or TRBV6-3; D is perhaps TRBD1 (5 bases). V lost 6 bases, J lost 3 bases, and 14 bases lay in between. The CDR3 is 14 amino acids. Germline CDR1 and CDR2: MNHEY and SVGEGT. The CDR3 sequence is CASRGRQLEETQYF. The CDR3 DNA is TGTGCCAGCAGAGGAAGACAGTTGGAAGAGACCCAGTACTTC.